This T cell receptor beta chain was found in a study of T cell changes during pregnancy in multiple sclerosis. The method was immunoSEQ multiplex PCR; TCRdb's version includes in-frame clones alone and lacks a portion of them. Of under 40,000 clones detected, around nine tenths appear once; the ten largest clones hold roughly 0.38%. The CDR3 totals 17 residues. The V gene's germline CDR1 is SGHAT and CDR2 FQNNGV. Trimming took 6 bases from V and 4 from J, leaving 19 bases between them. This chain connects TRBV11-2 to TRBJ2-6; D is undetermined. This TCR came from a female donor in good health, enrolled as a control in a pregnancy study. Sequencing used CD4+ T cells from peripheral blood mononuclear cells, obtained in the third trimester of pregnancy. The CDR3 sequence: CASRRLSRGTGANVLTF. The CDR3 DNA reads as TGTGCCAGCAGACGGCTCTCAAGAGGAACCGGGGCCAACGTCCTGACTTTC.